The 32 T cell receptor beta chains listed next were all sequenced from one sample in a study of OX40 agonist ivuxolimab in advanced cancers. Sequencing was performed with immunoSEQ multiplex PCR; in TCRdb, only in-frame clones are kept and a portion is missing. This table holds fewer than 100,000 clones, about four fifths found once. The sample in question was CD4+ or CD8+ T cells sorted from blood, obtained in a trial of the OX40 agonist ivuxolimab. All receptors derive from an adult with an advanced solid tumor such as melanoma, head and neck, liver or kidney cancer.

V and J are TRBV28 and TRBJ2-2, with 13 positions matching TRBD2. Germline-derived CDR1 and CDR2 are MDHEN and SYDVKM. The CDR3 runs to 17 residues. V dropped 6 bases and J dropped 1; count of bases not matched to a gene: 5. The CDR3 DNA is TGTGCCAGCAGGTCCACTAGCGGGAGGGTGAACACCGGGGAGCTGTTTTTT. Translation gives CASRSTSGRVNTGELFF.

This clone was recorded a few times. The chain uses TRBV19 and TRBJ1-5; TRBD1 matches at 7 bases. The germline V gene has CDR1 LNHDA and CDR2 SQIVND (reference sequence). J lost 4 bases, V lost 5 bases, and 5 bases had no gene match. This CDR3 contains 14 residues. The CDR3, as DNA: TGTGCCAGTAGTCCCCAACAGGGGAATCAGCCCCAGCATTTT. It yields the protein CASSPQQGNQPQHF. Complete variable domain (other parts from reference TRBV19 and TRBJ1-5): DGGITQSPKYLFRKEGQNVTLSCEQNLNHDAMYWYRQDPGQGLRLIYYSQIVNDFQKGDIAEGYSVSREKKESFPLTVTSAQKNPTAFYLCASSPQQGNQPQHFGDGTRLSIL.

The chain joins TRBV5-1 to TRBJ2-7, with 11 bases that match TRBD2. This CDR3 comprises 12 residues. Germline trimming cut 5 bases from V and 6 bases from J; bases unmatched to any gene: 1. Germline V lookup: CDR1 SGHRS, CDR2 YFSETQ. CDR3 residues: CASRGTSGEQYV. Written as DNA, the CDR3 is TGCGCCAGCAGAGGGACTAGCGGCGAGCAGTACGTC.

V is TRBV7-3 and J is TRBJ2-3; TRBD2 aligns across 8 bases. Germline CDR1 and CDR2: SGHTA and FQGTGA. This CDR3 contains 18 residues. Losses at the gene ends were 5 bases for V and 4 bases for J; bases not matched to a gene: 17. CDR3 bases: TGTGCCAGCAGCAGGGGGTCGGTTGCGGGAGGTGGGTCAGATACGCAGTATTTT. Its protein is CASSRGSVAGGGSDTQYF.

The gene calls are TRBV11-2 and TRBJ2-5; D perhaps matches TRBD2 (6 bases). In germline, CDR1 is SGHAT, CDR2 FQNNGV. V was shortened by 6 bases and J by 2 bases, with 16 bases between the two germline ends. CDR3 length: 15 amino acids. CDR3: CASSYLGTPQETQYF. The CDR3 bases are TGTGCCAGCAGTTATTTGGGGACTCCTCAAGAGACCCAGTACTTC.

V is TRBV9 and J is TRBJ2-1; D is ambiguous. This CDR3 contains 12 residues. Germline V gives CDR1 SGDLS, CDR2 YYNGEE. Trimming shortened V by 3 bases and J by 8 bases, and 9 bases separated the two germline ends. The CDR3 here is CASSEPRDEQFF. CDR3 nucleotides: TGTGCCAGCAGCGAACCAAGGGATGAGCAGTTCTTC. Full variable domain (outside the CDR3, taken from reference TRBV9 and TRBJ2-1): DSGVTQTPKHLITATGQRVTLRCSPRSGDLSVYWYQQSLDQGLQFLIQYYNGEERAKGNILERFSAQQFPDLHSELNLSSLELGDSALYFCASSEPRDEQFFGPGTRLTVL.

The rearrangement joins TRBV14 to TRBJ2-1; D call uncertain. Trimming took 1 base from V and 7 from J, leaving 14 bases between them. The germline gives CDR1 SGHDN, CDR2 FVKESK. CDR3 length: 15 residues. CDR3 sequence (DNA): TGTGCCAGCAGCCAAGGAGTAGTGGTTAGGAATGAGCAGTTCTTC. Translation: CASSQGVVVRNEQFF.

The chain uses TRBV28 and TRBJ1-5; D perhaps matches TRBD1 (6 bases). Germline V gene data show CDR1 as MDHEN and CDR2 as SYDVKM. The CDR3 totals 15 residues. The germline V and J ends were trimmed by 4 bases and 3 bases, with 13 bases remaining between them. The CDR3 spells CASSSQGSSNQPQHF. The CDR3 nucleotides read TGTGCCAGCAGTTCACAGGGTAGTTCCAATCAGCCCCAGCATTTT. The complete variable domain, with remaining parts taken from reference TRBV28 and TRBJ1-5, reads DVKVTQSSRYLVKRTGEKVFLECVQDMDHENMFWYRQDPGLGLRLIYFSYDVKMKEKGDIPEGYSVSREKKERFSLILESASTNQTSMYLCASSSQGSSNQPQHFGDGTRLSIL.

The chain recombines TRBV19 with TRBJ2-2, with D tentatively TRBD2 (7 bases). The length of the CDR3 is 15 residues. V lost 3 bases to trimming and J lost 5 bases, with 13 bases between them. CDR1 and CDR2 from the germline V gene are LNHDA and SQIVND (reference sequence). The DNA for the CDR3 is TGTGCCAGTAGTATTGCGGGGGCGGAGACCGGGGAGCTGTTTTTT. As protein: CASSIAGAETGELFF.

As concerns this clone: Within the sample, other DNA sequences also encode this same CDR3. The CDR3 loop is CASSLSNSYEQYF. CDR3 in DNA: TGCGCCAGCAGCTTGAGCAATTCCTACGAGCAGTACTTC. This rearrangement joins TRBV5-1 to TRBJ2-7; D is unresolved. The germline V and J ends were trimmed by 1 base and 1 base, with 6 bases remaining between them. The CDR3 covers 13 residues. Germline V gene data show CDR1 as SGHRS and CDR2 as YFSETQ.

This clone showed up just a few times. The chain uses TRBV9 and TRBJ1-1; D perhaps matches TRBD1 (5 bases). V was pared by 4 bases and J by 1 base, with 14 bases between. The CDR3 consists of 15 residues. CDR1 SGDLS and CDR2 YYNGEE come from the germline V gene. CDR3 nucleotides: TGTGCCAGCAGCCCCCGAGGGGTGCGGAACACTGAAGCTTTCTTT. It specifies CASSPRGVRNTEAFF.

The rearrangement uses TRBV7-9 and TRBJ1-4; the D is unclear. This CDR3 has 12 residues. Trimming took off 4 bases at V and 7 bases at J, with 7 bases between the two ends. Germline CDR1 reads SEHNR; CDR2 reads FQNEAQ (reference sequence). This chain's CDR3 is CASSYSSEKLFF. CDR3 sequence (DNA): TGTGCCAGCAGCTACAGTAGTGAAAAACTGTTTTTT. The variable domain in full, with the rest retrieved from reference TRBV7-9 and TRBJ1-4, is DTGVSQNPRHKITKRGQNVTFRCDPISEHNRLYWYRQTLGQGPEFLTYFQNEAQLEKSRLLSDRFSAERPKGSFSTLEIQRTEQGDSAMYLCASSYSSEKLFFGSGTQLSVL.

The chain is built from TRBV10-1 and TRBJ2-1; D might be TRBD2 (6 bases). Per germline, CDR1 WNHNN and CDR2 SYGVQD (reference sequence). The CDR3 runs 13 residues. V lost 5 bases and J 13 bases, leaving 18 bases between the germline ends. CDR3 region: CASSNPDTAGQFF. The DNA of the CDR3 is TGCGCCAGCAGTAACCCGGACACCGCGGGACAGTTCTTC.

This chain links TRBV18 with TRBJ2-5; no firm D call. The CDR3 loop spans 14 amino acids. Trimming stripped 0 bases from V and 1 base from J, with 6 bases between. Looked up from germline, CDR1 is KGHSH and CDR2 is LQKENI. CDR3 bases: TGTGCCAGCTCACCACCGAGCCCCCAAGAGACCCAGTACTTC. Its translation is CASSPPSPQETQYF.

The sample holds one count of this clone. V usage is TRBV18 and J usage is TRBJ2-5; 11 bases agree with TRBD2. After removal of 3 bases from V and 5 bases from J, the junction contained 5 bases not matched to a gene. The CDR3 is 15 residues long. The germline V gene encodes CDR1 KGHSH and CDR2 LQKENI. CDR3 in amino acids: CASSPPLAGDETQYF. CDR3 DNA sequence: TGTGCCAGCTCACCCCCACTAGCGGGAGACGAGACCCAGTACTTC.

The rearrangement links TRBV10-2 to TRBJ1-5; tentatively, D is TRBD1 (6 bases). The germline V gene has CDR1 WSHSY and CDR2 SAAADI. With 3 bases removed from V and 5 bases from J, the gap between germline ends came to 17 bases. The length of the CDR3 is 16 residues. The CDR3 sequence: CASSEMARGGYQPQHF. The CDR3, as DNA: TGCGCCAGCAGTGAAATGGCCAGGGGAGGATATCAGCCCCAGCATTTT.

The rearrangement links TRBV5-1 to TRBJ1-2, with 9 bases matching TRBD1. CDR1 is SGHRS and CDR2 is YFSETQ in the germline V gene. The CDR3 extends over 15 amino acids. The V gene end was trimmed by 1 base and the J gene end by 4 bases; junction bases not matched to a gene: 5. CDR3 protein: CASSLFTGGGYGYTF. CDR3 nucleotide sequence: TGCGCCAGCAGCTTGTTCACAGGGGGCGGCTATGGCTACACCTTC.

The V call is TRBV5-1, the J call TRBJ2-3; the match to TRBD2 covers 7 bases. CDR3 length equals 16 residues. Germline values: CDR1 SGHRS, CDR2 YFSETQ. After removal of 0 bases from V and 0 bases from J, the junction contained 4 bases not matched to a gene. The CDR3, as DNA: TGCGCCAGCAGCTTGGCCACTAGCGCAAGCACAGATACGCAGTATTTT. Translated: CASSLATSASTDTQYF.

The chain carries TRBV5-1 and TRBJ2-1; 9 bases are a match to TRBD2. The trim removed 1 base at V and 9 bases at J, leaving 11 bases unmatched. CDR1 and CDR2 from the germline V gene are SGHRS and YFSETQ. The CDR3 is made up of 16 amino acids. In DNA, the CDR3 is TGCGCCAGCAGCTTGTCCGCTAGCGGGGCCGGGGTTGAGCAGTTCTTC. Its protein is CASSLSASGAGVEQFF. The entire variable domain, with the rest obtained from reference TRBV5-1 and TRBJ2-1, is as follows: KAGVTQTPRYLIKTRGQQVTLSCSPISGHRSVSWYQQTPGQGLQFLFEYFSETQRNKGNFPGRFSGRQFSNSRSEMNVSTLELGDSALYLCASSLSASGAGVEQFFGPGTRLTVL.

This chain joins TRBV25-1 and TRBJ1-3, with unresolved D. Trimming shortened V by 5 bases and J by 0 bases, and 8 bases separated the two germline ends. The germline CDR1 and CDR2 sequences are MGHDK and SYGVNS. The CDR3 totals 14 residues. The chain's CDR3 is CASSRLGSGNTIYF. For the CDR3, the DNA is TGTGCCAGCAGTCGGTTAGGCTCTGGAAACACCATATATTTT.

The V and J genes are TRBV9 and TRBJ1-2; TRBD1 is a possible D gene (6 bases). Trimming shortened V by 0 bases and J by 4 bases, and 13 bases separated the two germline ends. The CDR3 consists of 15 residues. Germline CDR1 SGDLS, CDR2 YYNGEE. The CDR3 DNA sequence: TGTGCCAGCAGCGTAGGGGGGGCTGCCCTCTATGGCTACACCTTC. Encoded protein: CASSVGGAALYGYTF.

This clone was observed a single time. This chain links TRBV28 with TRBJ2-7; D is unresolved. CDR1 MDHEN and CDR2 SYDVKM come from the germline V gene. V lost 6 bases and J 4 bases, leaving 16 bases between the germline ends. The CDR3 spans 14 residues. CDR3 protein: CASSGASLRYEQYF. Here the CDR3 DNA reads TGTGCCAGCAGCGGCGCCTCGCTCAGGTACGAGCAGTACTTC.

The chain recombines TRBV29-1 with TRBJ1-2; D unclear. V was trimmed by 3 bases and J by 1 base, leaving 6 bases between them. Germline V gene lookup returns CDR1 SQVTM and CDR2 ANQGSEA. This CDR3 is built from 12 residues. CDR3 DNA sequence: TGCAGCGTTGAGGATAGTAACTATGGCTACACCTTC. As protein: CSVEDSNYGYTF.

The V call is TRBV6-1, the J call TRBJ1-5, with D maybe TRBD1 (6 bases). Trimming removed 3 bases from V and 0 bases from J, with 12 bases in between. CDR1 and CDR2 from the germline V gene are MNHNS and SASEGT. The CDR3 contains 16 residues. The CDR3 region has the DNA TGTGCCAGCAGTGATGGAGGGGGGAATAGCAATCAGCCCCAGCATTTT. This gives the protein CASSDGGGNSNQPQHF.

This chain joins TRBV4-1 and TRBJ2-1, with 10 bases lining up with TRBD1. V gave up 6 bases and J gave up 2 bases; unmatched junction bases: 4. Germline-derived CDR1 and CDR2 are MGHRA and YSYEKL. This CDR3 contains 15 residues. CDR3 sequence: CASSHGTGAYNEQFF. The CDR3 bases are TGCGCCAGCAGTCACGGGACAGGGGCCTACAATGAGCAGTTCTTC.

The chain employs TRBV5-6 and TRBJ1-2; a weak D match, TRBD1 (6 bases). Per the germline V gene, CDR1 is SGHDT and CDR2 is YYEEEE. The CDR3 sequence is 13 residues long. The V gene lost 4 bases and the J gene lost 4 bases, with 11 bases spanning the gap. The CDR3: CASSLDRFYGYTF. CDR3 sequence (DNA): TGTGCCAGCAGCCTAGACAGGTTCTATGGCTACACCTTC.

The chain carries TRBV28 and TRBJ2-2; TRBD1 matches 9 bases. Trimming cost V 5 bases and J 7 bases; bases outside gene matches: 8. Germline loops: CDR1 MDHEN, CDR2 SYDVKM. This CDR3 has 15 amino acids. Written as DNA, the CDR3 is TGTGCCAGCAGTGCCAGGGACAGGGTAGTCGGGGAGCTGTTTTTT. Its translation: CASSARDRVVGELFF.

CDR3 in DNA: TGTGCCAGTAGTTCTAATCAGGGGAGGACTGAAGCTTTCTTT. Its translation: CASSSNQGRTEAFF. This chain joins TRBV19 and TRBJ1-1; TRBD1 is a possible D gene (6 bases). V lost 5 bases, J lost 5 bases, and 15 bases lay in between. Germline V gives CDR1 LNHDA, CDR2 SQIVND (reference sequence). CDR3 length equals 14 residues.

This clone has just one count. This chain joins TRBV19 and TRBJ2-7; 11 positions match TRBD2. Losses at the gene ends were 4 bases for V and 4 bases for J; bases not matched to a gene: 3. The CDR3 spans 14 residues. Looked up from germline, CDR1 is LNHDA and CDR2 is SQIVND (reference sequence). CDR3 sequence (DNA): TGTGCCAGTAGTAGGACTAGCGGGCCTTACGAGCAGTACTTC. Amino acids: CASSRTSGPYEQYF. The full variable domain, with the rest looked up from reference TRBV19 and TRBJ2-7, is DGGITQSPKYLFRKEGQNVTLSCEQNLNHDAMYWYRQDPGQGLRLIYYSQIVNDFQKGDIAEGYSVSREKKESFPLTVTSAQKNPTAFYLCASSRTSGPYEQYFGPGTRLTVT.

This clone appeared a few times. This chain connects TRBV5-1 to TRBJ1-1; no clear D gene. The CDR3 is 14 amino acids. V was shortened by 0 bases and J by 5 bases, with 11 bases between the two germline ends. Germline-derived CDR1 and CDR2 are SGHRS and YFSETQ. CDR3 in amino acids: CASSLAQVGTEAFF. The CDR3 DNA is TGCGCCAGCAGCTTGGCCCAGGTTGGGACTGAAGCTTTCTTT.

The chain recombines TRBV5-1 with TRBJ2-5, with 7 bases lining up with TRBD2. The CDR3 runs 15 residues. Germline assignment: CDR1 SGHRS and CDR2 YFSETQ. The trim removed 7 bases at V and 5 bases at J, leaving 14 bases unmatched. The CDR3 here is CASSRPSGLRETQYF. The CDR3 coding sequence is TGCGCCAGCTCACGTCCTAGCGGTCTACGGGAGACCCAGTACTTC.

V usage is TRBV5-1 and J usage is TRBJ2-3; D not resolved. Germline assignment: CDR1 SGHRS and CDR2 YFSETQ. V gave up 7 bases and J gave up 2 bases, with 17 bases separating them. The CDR3 totals 15 residues. CDR3 sequence reads: CASGVNSPNTDTQYF. In DNA, the CDR3 is TGCGCCAGCGGGGTCAACAGCCCCAACACAGATACGCAGTATTTT.